This T cell receptor beta chain was documented in a study of beta chain features in type 1 diabetes. The CDR3 is 18 residues long. Germline assignment: CDR1 MRHNA and CDR2 SNTAGT. J was trimmed by 2 bases and V by 3 bases; bases with no gene match: 12. This clone was counted only a few times. Its antigen is not known. TCRB transcripts that were expressed got sequenced, as all of the isolated RNA had been reverse transcribed. Some clones are missing from TCRdb's copy, which holds only in-frame ones; the method was immunoSEQ multiplex PCR. The table shows some 350,000 clones, with about 10% occurring only once. Notes on the study in general: Fewer junction insertions and more nucleotide deletions appeared in type 1 diabetes patients. Type 1 diabetes patients had moderately but significantly shorter TCRB CDR3s in all four CD4+ subsets.

Sequenced: central memory CD4+ T cells from blood. V usage is TRBV6-4 and J usage is TRBJ2-3; TRBD2 agrees at 9 bases. The sequence came from a man aged 25-45 years with type 1 diabetes. The CDR3 loop is CASSEAFWASGNTDTQYF. DNA for the CDR3: TGTGCCAGCAGTGAAGCTTTTTGGGCTAGCGGGAACACAGATACGCAGTATTTT.